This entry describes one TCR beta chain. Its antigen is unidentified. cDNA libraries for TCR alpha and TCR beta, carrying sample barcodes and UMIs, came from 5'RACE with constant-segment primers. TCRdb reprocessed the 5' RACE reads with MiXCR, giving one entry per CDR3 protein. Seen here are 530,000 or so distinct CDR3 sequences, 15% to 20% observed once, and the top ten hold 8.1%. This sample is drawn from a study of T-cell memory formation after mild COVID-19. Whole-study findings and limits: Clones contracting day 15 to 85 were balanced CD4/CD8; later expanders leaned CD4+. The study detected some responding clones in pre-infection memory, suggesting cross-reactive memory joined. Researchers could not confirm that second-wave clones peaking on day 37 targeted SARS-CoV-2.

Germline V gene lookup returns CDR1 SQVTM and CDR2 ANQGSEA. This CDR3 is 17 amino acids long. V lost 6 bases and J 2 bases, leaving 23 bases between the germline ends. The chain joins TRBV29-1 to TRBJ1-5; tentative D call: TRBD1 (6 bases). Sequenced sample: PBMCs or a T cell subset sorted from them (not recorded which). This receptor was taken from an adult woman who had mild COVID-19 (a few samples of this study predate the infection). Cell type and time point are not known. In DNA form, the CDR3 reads TGCAGCGTGTGCCCCGGACAGACCGAGGAGGGCAATCAGCCCCAGCATTTT. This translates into CSVCPGQTEEGNQPQHF. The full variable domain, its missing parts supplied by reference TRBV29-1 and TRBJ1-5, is SAVISQKPSRDICQRGTSLTIQCQVDSQVTMMFWYRQQPGQSLTLIATANQGSEATYESGFVIDKFPISRPNLTFSTLTVSNMSPEDSSIYLCSVCPGQTEEGNQPQHFGDGTRLSIL.